What follows describes a single TCR beta chain. Its antigen is currently not known. No base quality values were provided; no much bigger clone lies one nucleotide off. The sample comes from a study of blood T cell repertoires in COVID-19 (dated by TCRdb to 2018 to 2021). Broadly, across the study: Collaborator samples came from the United States, Italy and Spain and covered acute and convalescent phases of COVID-19. The prospective study material was composed of cDNA or gDNA derived from T cells, B-cell-depleted T cells, or PBMCs. The dataset comprised deeply sampled blood TCRbeta repertoires from subjects exposed to, actively infected with, or recovered from COVID-19. The repertoires were released in a freely available public database meant as a resource for research on the immune response to SARS-CoV-2. The samples were drawn from the first 160 participants of the ongoing ImmuneRACE study and from roughly 1,300 subjects provided by 6 global collaborators. The sample metadata nearly always contained a de-identified subject ID, COVID-19 status, age in years and sex. Where HLA class I and class II types were available, the types were taken from metadata supplied by the sample provider, not from assay-based typing.

The collaborating institutions used their own protocols to collect whole blood in K2EDTA tubes. Collaborator samples were shipped for TCRbeta analysis as frozen whole blood, isolated PBMCs, or DNA extracted from either sample type. Points the paper makes about the study in general: Clinical and demographic metadata were provided uncurated, with the amount varying by source and participant.

TCRbeta CDR3 regions were amplified from genomic DNA by means of the immunoSEQ Assay, a bias-controlled multiplex PCR. From the authors' description of their analysis: Nucleated cell counts per sample were estimated from amplification of reference gene primers within the assay. To quantify the absolute abundance of each unique TCRbeta CDR3 rearrangement, sequence reads were collapsed and filtered. For each sample, productive Simpson clonality was calculated as the square root of Simpson's diversity index across productive rearrangements. In its TCRdb copy, this immuneACCESS table keeps in-frame sequences only and misses some clones. Where compared with another copy, unresolved V genes explain less than half of these, and the others have no known cause. D and trimming were read from the DNA, whereas the V and J calls and clone size are those reported in that table. The sample table shows some 13,000 clones, and over 75% are seen once. The top ten hold 2.5% to 3% of the sample.

At the junction V is shortened by 3 bases and J by 5 bases; bases outside the gene matches: 9. CDR3 length: 15 amino acids, cysteine to phenylalanine. The DNA shown is the 45-base CDR3, in frame from base 1. The germline V gene provides CDR1 SGHRS and CDR2 YFSETQ. Rearrangement joined TRBV5-1 to TRBJ2-5, and 8 bases in between align with TRBD2. This receptor was identified in a human donor in a cohort sampled during active COVID-19. Sequenced material: peripheral blood. For the CDR3, the sequence is CASSSIAGGGETQYF. The sequence in DNA is TGCGCCAGCAGCTCCATCGCGGGGGGCGGGGAGACCCAGTACTTC.